Listed here are 15 T cell receptor beta chains from one sample, sequenced in a study of sequential checkpoint blockade in melanoma. Treatment reported: randomized to nivolumab then ipilimumab (arm A) or the reverse (arm B). The method was immunoSEQ multiplex PCR; TCRdb's version includes in-frame clones alone and lacks a portion of them. The sample includes about 5,300 clones, 50% to 75% of them seen just once. The source material was CD8+ T cells sorted from blood (inferred from file names), sampled from a patient given nivolumab and ipilimumab in sequence. These TCRs come from a human donor with melanoma.

J is TRBJ1-5 and V is TRBV4-1; D is undetermined. Trimming took 1 base from V and 2 from J, leaving 12 bases between them. The CDR3 loop spans 16 amino acids. The germline V gene encodes CDR1 MGHRA and CDR2 YSYEKL. The CDR3 bases are TGCGCCAGCAGCCAAGGAGTGGGCTACCGCAATCAGCCCCAGCATTTT. Its protein product is CASSQGVGYRNQPQHF.

The V call is TRBV5-5, the J call TRBJ1-2; 8 bases line up with TRBD1. CDR3 length: 15 residues. CDR1 and CDR2 from the germline V gene are SGHKS and YYEKEE (reference sequence). The J segment lost 4 bases and the V segment lost 0 bases, leaving 5 bases of the junction unmatched. The CDR3 region has the DNA TGTGCCAGCAGCTTGGGCGGACAGGGCAGCTATGGCTACACCTTC. Its protein product is CASSLGGQGSYGYTF.

This clone is medium-sized. The chain recombines TRBV19 with TRBJ1-2, with 8 bases identical to TRBD1. The V and J ends lost 5 bases and 8 bases, in that order; junction bases with no gene match: 7. The V gene's germline CDR1 is LNHDA and CDR2 SQIVND (reference sequence). CDR3 length: 13 amino acids. CDR3 residues: CASSSQGAEGYTF. Written as DNA, the CDR3 is TGTGCCAGTAGTTCCCAGGGGGCTGAGGGCTACACCTTC.

The chain employs TRBV15 and TRBJ1-2; the match to TRBD1 covers 9 bases. Losses at the gene ends were 3 bases for V and 8 bases for J; bases not matched to a gene: 7. This CDR3 is 14 amino acids long. The germline V gene encodes CDR1 LNHNV and CDR2 YYDKDF (reference sequence). CDR3 coding DNA: TGTGCCACCAGCAGCTCCCGGGACAGGGTGGGCTACACCTTC. Translation: CATSSSRDRVGYTF.

Only a few counts were recorded for this clone. The chain couples TRBV18 to TRBJ1-4, with D perhaps matching TRBD1 (6 bases). V lost 0 bases to trimming and J lost 6 bases, with 11 bases between them. The CDR3 loop spans 15 amino acids. The V gene's germline CDR1 is KGHSH and CDR2 LQKENI. The CDR3 DNA is TGTGCCAGCTCACCACCTCGGGACAACGATGAAAAACTGTTTTTT. Its protein is CASSPPRDNDEKLFF.

The V gene is TRBV11-2, the J gene TRBJ2-7; TRBD1 matches at 10 bases. Trimming removed 5 bases from V and 6 bases from J; junction bases left unmatched: 7. The V gene's germline CDR1 is SGHAT and CDR2 FQNNGV. This CDR3 has 14 residues. DNA for the CDR3: TGTGCCAGCAGCCCCCCGGACAGGGGGGGCGAGCAGTACTTC. This gives the protein CASSPPDRGGEQYF.

The sample holds one count of this clone. The rearrangement joins TRBV4-1 to TRBJ2-3; TRBD2 is a possible D gene (6 bases). This CDR3 region has 15 residues. CDR1 and CDR2 (germline): MGHRA, YSYEKL. The ends were cut back, 7 bases at V and 1 base at J, with 15 bases in the middle. CDR3: CASKRVGGGTDTQYF. The CDR3 DNA sequence: TGCGCCAGCAAAAGGGTGGGCGGGGGCACAGATACGCAGTATTTT.

The DNA of the CDR3 is TGTGCCTGGAGTGTTGACAGAAACGAGCAGTACTTC. As protein: CAWSVDRNEQYF. This chain uses TRBV30 with TRBJ2-7; D is perhaps TRBD1 (5 bases). CDR1 and CDR2 from the germline V gene are GTSNPN and SVGIG (reference sequence). This CDR3 is built from 12 residues. Trimming shortened V by 0 bases and J by 5 bases, and 8 bases separated the two germline ends.

This chain connects TRBV7-9 to TRBJ2-1; the D gene is possibly TRBD2 (6 bases). V lost 2 bases, J lost 5 bases, and 13 bases lay in between. The CDR3 consists of 15 residues. From germline, CDR1 is SEHNR and CDR2 FQNEAQ (reference sequence). The CDR3 DNA is TGTGCCAGCAGCTTAACGGGGGTGGGAGACAATGAGCAGTTCTTC. Amino acid sequence: CASSLTGVGDNEQFF.

The J gene is TRBJ1-4, the V gene TRBV9; D ambiguous. CDR1 is SGDLS and CDR2 is YYNGEE in the germline V gene. This CDR3 is 14 amino acids long. The germline V and J ends were trimmed by 0 bases and 5 bases, with 8 bases remaining between them. CDR3 protein: CASSVGGSNEKLFF. CDR3 DNA sequence: TGTGCCAGCAGCGTAGGAGGGTCGAATGAAAAACTGTTTTTT. The full variable domain, rest sourced from reference TRBV9 and TRBJ1-4, is DSGVTQTPKHLITATGQRVTLRCSPRSGDLSVYWYQQSLDQGLQFLIQYYNGEERAKGNILERFSAQQFPDLHSELNLSSLELGDSALYFCASSVGGSNEKLFFGSGTQLSVL.

The chain uses TRBV2 and TRBJ1-2, with D maybe TRBD1 (6 bases). Germline V gives CDR1 SNHLY, CDR2 FYNNEI. The CDR3 runs to 13 residues. V lost 4 bases, J lost 7 bases, and 13 bases lay in between. CDR3 DNA: TGTGCCAGCAGTGCGAACAGGGAGGGTGGCTACACCTTC. Encoded protein: CASSANREGGYTF.

This clone was counted between two and nine times. The rearrangement joins TRBV30 to TRBJ2-5; 9 bases fit TRBD1. The length of the CDR3 is 15 residues. The germline CDR1 and CDR2 sequences are GTSNPN and SVGIG (reference sequence). V lost 3 bases, J lost 5 bases, and 10 bases stayed unmatched. The CDR3 sequence is CAWRRAGTGFETQYF. In DNA form, the CDR3 reads TGTGCCTGGAGGAGAGCCGGGACAGGGTTCGAGACCCAGTACTTC. The full variable domain, its missing parts supplied by reference TRBV30 and TRBJ2-5, is SQTIHQWPATLVQPVGSPLSLECTVEGTSNPNLYWYRQAAGRGLQLLFYSVGIGQISSEVPQNLSASRPQDRQFILSSKKLLLSDSGFYLCAWRRAGTGFETQYFGPGTRLLVL.

This chain uses TRBV11-2 with TRBJ2-7; tentative D call: TRBD2 (5 bases). The germline gives CDR1 SGHAT, CDR2 FQNNGV. V was clipped by 1 base and J by 2 bases, with 9 bases between them. The CDR3 totals 14 residues. CDR3 DNA: TGTGCCAGCAGCTTAGGACGGGGTCCCTACGAGCAGTACTTC. Protein sequence: CASSLGRGPYEQYF.

This clone was detected only a few times. This chain joins TRBV29-1 and TRBJ2-3; 11 nucleotides line up with TRBD2. Germline CDR1 and CDR2: SQVTM and ANQGSEA. Losses at the gene ends were 4 bases for V and 2 bases for J; bases not matched to a gene: 8. The CDR3 totals 16 residues. The CDR3 protein is CSVVLGLAVATDTQYF. CDR3 sequence (DNA): TGCAGCGTTGTCCTGGGACTAGCGGTCGCCACAGATACGCAGTATTTT.

Remarks on this clone: At the DNA level, this CDR3 is encoded by other sequences in the same sample as well. The rearrangement links TRBV6-1 to TRBJ1-5, with D possibly being TRBD1 (5 bases). The germline CDR1 and CDR2 sequences are MNHNS and SASEGT. The CDR3 totals 16 residues. The V end lost 0 bases, the J end lost 7 bases, and 16 bases lay between the germline ends. The chain's CDR3 is CASSEAVGGTGQPQHF. The CDR3 DNA reads TGTGCCAGCAGTGAAGCAGTCGGGGGAACTGGCCAGCCCCAGCATTTT.